These T cell receptor beta chains were read from a single sample in a study of T cells in Graves' hyperthyroidism and ophthalmopathy. MiXCR, run by TCRdb on the multiplex PCR reads, gives a single entry per CDR3 protein. Seen here are about 540,000 distinct CDR3 sequences, 46% observed once, and the top ten hold about 8.3%. The sequencing sample was made of peripheral blood or thyroid tissue (not recorded which). These receptor sequences come from a young woman with Graves' hyperthyroidism. CDR3s include the opening cysteine and the closing phenylalanine or tryptophan. The order of the fields is J gene, V gene, CDR3 length, D gene, clone size, CDR3 DNA, CDR3 protein. A D gene is named only where the DNA matches it firmly. Size tells how often a clone was seen (once, few, many) or the class of an expanded clone, and some rows leave it out.

j_call: TRBJ2-7; v_call: TRBV6-5; cdr3_length: 16; d_call: TRBD2; clone_size: few; cdr3_nt: TGTGCCAGCAGTTATCTTAGCGGGACCCGTTCGGGGGAGCAGTACTTC; cdr3_aa: CASSYLSGTRSGEQYF
j_call: TRBJ1-1; v_call: TRBV12-3/TRBV12-4; cdr3_length: 15; d_call: TRBD1; clone_size: -; cdr3_nt: TGTGCCAGCAGTTTCGGGACAGGGTTGGGCACTGAAGCTTTCTTT; cdr3_aa: CASSFGTGLGTEAFF
j_call: TRBJ2-7; v_call: TRBV20-1; cdr3_length: 14; d_call: TRBD2; clone_size: -; cdr3_nt: TGCAGTGTTTCGGGACTAGCGGGAGTTTCCGAGCAGTACTTC; cdr3_aa: CSVSGLAGVSEQYF
j_call: TRBJ2-7; v_call: TRBV2; cdr3_length: 13; d_call: -; clone_size: many; cdr3_nt: TGTGCCAGCAGGAGGGACGGAACCTACGAGCAGTACTTC; cdr3_aa: CASRRDGTYEQYF
j_call: TRBJ1-3; v_call: TRBV19; cdr3_length: 16; d_call: -; clone_size: -; cdr3_nt: TGTGCCAGTAGTCGACTAGCGGACCGAGCAATTAACACCATATATTTT; cdr3_aa: CASSRLADRAINTIYF
j_call: TRBJ1-1; v_call: TRBV6-5; cdr3_length: 13; d_call: -; clone_size: many; cdr3_nt: TGTGCCAGCAGTTACTCTACCAACACTGAAGCTTTCTTT; cdr3_aa: CASSYSTNTEAFF
j_call: TRBJ2-6; v_call: TRBV20-1; cdr3_length: 14; d_call: -; clone_size: many; cdr3_nt: TGCAGTGCTAGTGAAGGTTCTGGGGCCAACGTCCTGACTTTC; cdr3_aa: CSASEGSGANVLTF
j_call: TRBJ1-3; v_call: TRBV9; cdr3_length: 14; d_call: -; clone_size: many; cdr3_nt: TGTGCCAGCAGCGTAGGTGAAGGAAGAAACACCATATATTTT; cdr3_aa: CASSVGEGRNTIYF
j_call: TRBJ2-1; v_call: TRBV29-1; cdr3_length: 11; d_call: TRBD1; clone_size: many; cdr3_nt: TGCAGCGTGGGGACAGGTGATGAGCAGTTCTTC; cdr3_aa: CSVGTGDEQFF
j_call: TRBJ1-2; v_call: TRBV5-6; cdr3_length: 18; d_call: TRBD1; clone_size: -; cdr3_nt: TGTGCCAGCAGCCCAGGAGTGGCGGGGGACAGAACCAACTATGGCTACACCTTC; cdr3_aa: CASSPGVAGDRTNYGYTF
j_call: TRBJ2-5; v_call: TRBV29-1; cdr3_length: 11; d_call: TRBD1; clone_size: -; cdr3_nt: TGCAGCGTTGTGTTCGGGACAGGGCAGTACTTC; cdr3_aa: CSVVFGTGQYF
j_call: TRBJ1-5; v_call: TRBV27; cdr3_length: 15; d_call: TRBD1; clone_size: -; cdr3_nt: TGTGCCAGCAGCTATTCCGGGACAGGGGATCAGCCCCAGCATTTT; cdr3_aa: CASSYSGTGDQPQHF
j_call: TRBJ1-5; v_call: TRBV27; cdr3_length: 13; d_call: -; clone_size: many; cdr3_nt: TGTGCCAGCAGTTTATCCCCCTATCAGCCCCAGCATTTT; cdr3_aa: CASSLSPYQPQHF
j_call: TRBJ2-5; v_call: TRBV5-8; cdr3_length: 14; d_call: -; clone_size: many; cdr3_nt: TGTGCCAGCAGCTTGGAAAGTCAGGGGGAGACCCAGTACTTC; cdr3_aa: CASSLESQGETQYF
j_call: TRBJ1-5; v_call: TRBV7-2; cdr3_length: 13; d_call: TRBD1; clone_size: many; cdr3_nt: TGTGCCAGCAGCGGACAGGAAAATCAGCCCCAGCATTTT; cdr3_aa: CASSGQENQPQHF
j_call: TRBJ2-7; v_call: TRBV20-1; cdr3_length: 11; d_call: -; clone_size: many; cdr3_nt: TGCAGTGCTAGTGGGGACTACGAGCAGTACTTC; cdr3_aa: CSASGDYEQYF
j_call: TRBJ1-1; v_call: TRBV12-3/TRBV12-4; cdr3_length: 15; d_call: -; clone_size: -; cdr3_nt: TGTGCCAGCAGTTACCCCAGCGGGGCTGTCACTGAAGCTTTCTTT; cdr3_aa: CASSYPSGAVTEAFF
j_call: TRBJ1-1; v_call: TRBV20-1; cdr3_length: 14; d_call: -; clone_size: many; cdr3_nt: TGCAGTGCAGGGGAGGCCCGGGACACTAATGAAGCTTTCTTT; cdr3_aa: CSAGEARDTNEAFF
j_call: TRBJ2-7; v_call: TRBV21-1; cdr3_length: 11; d_call: -; clone_size: -; cdr3_nt: TGTGCCAGCAGCAGGGTGGTGGAGCAGTACTTC; cdr3_aa: CASSRVVEQYF
j_call: TRBJ1-4; v_call: TRBV20-1; cdr3_length: 16; d_call: -; clone_size: -; cdr3_nt: TGCAGTGCTACCAGGACTAGCGGGCTCTACAATGAAAAACTGTTTTTT; cdr3_aa: CSATRTSGLYNEKLFF
j_call: TRBJ1-1; v_call: TRBV2; cdr3_length: 15; d_call: -; clone_size: many; cdr3_nt: TGTGCCAGCAGTGTCCGACAGGTACGGAACACTGAAGCTTTCTTT; cdr3_aa: CASSVRQVRNTEAFF
j_call: TRBJ2-5; v_call: TRBV6-6; cdr3_length: 15; d_call: -; clone_size: many; cdr3_nt: TGTGCCAGCAGTGAACAGTGGGCAGGACAAGAGACCCAGTACTTC; cdr3_aa: CASSEQWAGQETQYF
j_call: TRBJ2-7; v_call: TRBV20-1; cdr3_length: 13; d_call: -; clone_size: -; cdr3_nt: TGCAGTGCTACTGACGGCGACTCCTACGAGCAGTACTTC; cdr3_aa: CSATDGDSYEQYF
j_call: TRBJ2-7; v_call: TRBV4-1; cdr3_length: 14; d_call: -; clone_size: many; cdr3_nt: TGCGCCAGCAGCCACCCCGGACCCTCCTACGAGCAGTACTTC; cdr3_aa: CASSHPGPSYEQYF
j_call: TRBJ1-5; v_call: TRBV29-1; cdr3_length: 13; d_call: -; clone_size: -; cdr3_nt: TGCAGCTTGGGACCTGAAGCCAATCAGCCCCAGCATTTT; cdr3_aa: CSLGPEANQPQHF
j_call: TRBJ1-1; v_call: TRBV15; cdr3_length: 16; d_call: TRBD1; clone_size: many; cdr3_nt: TGTGCCACCAGCAGGATAAAATGGGGTACAGGGGAGGGTTCTTTCTTT; cdr3_aa: CATSRIKWGTGEGSFF
j_call: TRBJ2-3; v_call: TRBV7-9; cdr3_length: 17; d_call: -; clone_size: -; cdr3_nt: TGTGCCAGCAGCTCTCTGCTAGCAGAGTATAGCACAGATACGCAGTATTTT; cdr3_aa: CASSSLLAEYSTDTQYF
j_call: TRBJ2-7; v_call: TRBV5-5; cdr3_length: 14; d_call: -; clone_size: -; cdr3_nt: TGTGCCAGCAGCATCCAGGCAGGGCGGAACGAGCAGTACTTC; cdr3_aa: CASSIQAGRNEQYF
j_call: TRBJ1-2; v_call: TRBV9; cdr3_length: 13; d_call: -; clone_size: -; cdr3_nt: TGTGCCAGCAGCCACACGGATAATTATGGCTACACCTTC; cdr3_aa: CASSHTDNYGYTF
j_call: TRBJ1-4; v_call: TRBV30; cdr3_length: 15; d_call: -; clone_size: -; cdr3_nt: TGTGCCTGGAGCTCTTATTGGCCTTATAATGAAAAACTGTTTTTT; cdr3_aa: CAWSSYWPYNEKLFF
j_call: TRBJ1-1; v_call: TRBV2; cdr3_length: 16; d_call: TRBD1; clone_size: -; cdr3_nt: TGTGCCAGTTGGACTAGCGGGACAGGCCAGAACACTGAAGCTTTCTTT; cdr3_aa: CASWTSGTGQNTEAFF
j_call: TRBJ2-6; v_call: TRBV10-3; cdr3_length: 13; d_call: -; clone_size: -; cdr3_nt: TGTGCCACCCGGACAGCTGGGGCCAACGTCCTGACTTTC; cdr3_aa: CATRTAGANVLTF
j_call: TRBJ2-3; v_call: TRBV20-1; cdr3_length: 14; d_call: -; clone_size: -; cdr3_nt: TGCAGTGCTAGAGATACCCAGAGCGGAGATACGCAGTATTTT; cdr3_aa: CSARDTQSGDTQYF